A selection of T cell receptor beta chains follows, all from one sample in a study of blood T cell repertoires in COVID-19. Using immunoSEQ multiplex PCR, the repertoire was profiled, and TCRdb retains in-frame clones only, with some absent. The table includes tens of thousands of clones, about 75% detected once. Sequencing input: peripheral blood. The receptors come from a human donor in a cohort sampled during active COVID-19. Each CDR3 is given with its conserved first and last residue. Fields, in order: V gene, J gene, D gene, clone size, CDR3 protein, CDR3 DNA. A D gene is named only where the DNA matches it firmly. Size is omitted from some rows. Given values are once, few, many or a class for expanded clones.

V: TRBV7-2
J: TRBJ2-3
D: TRBD1
size: -
CDR3: CASSLWATGADTQYF
DNA: TGTGCCAGCAGCTTATGGGCTACAGGGGCAGATACGCAGTATTTT

V: TRBV7-9
J: TRBJ2-1
D: -
size: -
CDR3: CASSPDPQGANEQFF
DNA: TGTGCCAGCAGCCCAGACCCACAGGGCGCGAATGAGCAGTTCTTC

V: TRBV11-3
J: TRBJ2-3
D: TRBD1
size: -
CDR3: CARSPVGQGKGDTQYF
DNA: TGTGCCAGAAGCCCGGTGGGACAGGGGAAAGGAGATACGCAGTATTTT

V: TRBV7-9
J: TRBJ2-1
D: TRBD2
size: -
CDR3: CASSQAGVSYNEQFF
DNA: TGTGCCAGCAGCCAAGCGGGGGTCTCCTACAATGAGCAGTTCTTC

V: TRBV20-1
J: TRBJ2-7
D: -
size: -
CDR3: CSASGLSGNEQYF
DNA: TGCAGTGCTAGTGGCTTGTCGGGGAACGAGCAGTACTTC

V: TRBV29-1
J: TRBJ2-1
D: -
size: few
CDR3: CSVPPRGEQFF
DNA: TGCAGCGTTCCCCCCAGGGGAGAGCAGTTCTTC

V: TRBV2
J: TRBJ1-3
D: TRBD1
size: few
CDR3: CASSFGQGASGNTIYF
DNA: TGTGCCAGCAGCTTTGGACAGGGGGCGAGCGGAAACACCATATATTTT

V: TRBV7-3
J: TRBJ2-3
D: -
size: -
CDR3: CASSLKAHTDTQYF
DNA: TGTGCCAGCAGCTTAAAAGCGCACACAGATACGCAGTATTTT

V: TRBV15
J: TRBJ1-5
D: TRBD1
size: once
CDR3: CATSGPGTGYGNQPQHF
DNA: TGTGCCACCAGCGGACCCGGGACAGGGTACGGCAATCAGCCCCAGCATTTT

V: TRBV28
J: TRBJ2-5
D: TRBD1
size: -
CDR3: CASSPPGQVQETQYF
DNA: TGTGCCAGCAGTCCCCCGGGACAGGTCCAAGAGACCCAGTACTTC

V: TRBV11-2
J: TRBJ1-1
D: TRBD1
size: once
CDR3: CASSLTDRGTEAFF
DNA: TGTGCCAGCAGCTTAACCGACAGGGGGACTGAAGCTTTCTTT

V: TRBV28
J: TRBJ1-5
D: -
size: -
CDR3: CASSFSGDNQPQHF
DNA: TGTGCCAGCAGTTTTTCGGGTGACAATCAGCCCCAGCATTTT

V: TRBV14
J: TRBJ1-6
D: -
size: -
CDR3: CASSHRDLGSPLHF
DNA: TGTGCCAGCAGTCACAGGGATTTGGGTTCACCCCTCCACTTT

V: TRBV11-2
J: TRBJ2-7
D: TRBD2
size: -
CDR3: CASSFRLAGANEQYF
DNA: TGTGCCAGCAGCTTCCGACTAGCGGGAGCCAACGAGCAGTACTTC

V: TRBV5-1
J: TRBJ2-3
D: -
size: -
CDR3: CASRGPGATDTQYF
DNA: TGCGCCAGCAGGGGGCCAGGGGCTACAGATACGCAGTATTTT

V: TRBV19
J: TRBJ2-7
D: TRBD1
size: -
CDR3: CAAGLGQGPPGPYEQYF
DNA: TGTGCCGCAGGCCTGGGACAGGGGCCTCCAGGCCCCTACGAGCAGTACTTC

V: TRBV7-9
J: TRBJ2-7
D: TRBD1
size: few
CDR3: CASTRGGQGNSYEQYF
DNA: TGTGCCAGCACGCGCGGGGGACAGGGAAACTCCTACGAGCAGTACTTC

V: TRBV29-1
J: TRBJ2-5
D: -
size: -
CDR3: CSVGQGRGETQYF
DNA: TGCAGCGTTGGTCAGGGGCGCGGGGAGACCCAGTACTTC

V: TRBV5-1
J: TRBJ1-1
D: -
size: -
CDR3: CASSLSAGEGTEAFF
DNA: TGCGCCAGCAGCTTGTCGGCAGGGGAGGGCACTGAAGCTTTCTTT

V: TRBV27
J: TRBJ2-7
D: TRBD1
size: -
CDR3: CASSWTGDEQYF
DNA: TGTGCCAGCAGTTGGACAGGGGACGAGCAGTACTTC

V: TRBV5-8
J: TRBJ1-2
D: TRBD1
size: -
CDR3: CASSSKTGGVRGYTF
DNA: TGTGCCAGCAGCTCTAAAACAGGGGGTGTACGTGGCTACACCTTC

V: TRBV19
J: TRBJ2-7
D: -
size: once
CDR3: CASSIGGREYEQYF
DNA: TGTGCCAGTAGTATTGGGGGTCGGGAGTACGAGCAGTACTTC

V: TRBV9
J: TRBJ2-3
D: TRBD2
size: -
CDR3: CASSVRTGTSGLAADTQYF
DNA: TGTGCCAGCAGCGTGAGGACCGGGACTAGCGGCCTGGCGGCAGATACGCAGTATTTT

V: TRBV4-1
J: TRBJ2-7
D: -
size: -
CDR3: CASSRSTGSYEQYF
DNA: TGCGCCAGCAGCCGATCGACTGGGTCCTACGAGCAGTACTTC

V: TRBV5-5
J: TRBJ2-7
D: TRBD1
size: -
CDR3: CASSLGAGQGANEQYF
DNA: TGTGCCAGCAGCTTGGGAGCGGGACAGGGGGCCAACGAGCAGTACTTC

V: TRBV3-1/TRBV3-2
J: TRBJ2-2
D: TRBD1
size: -
CDR3: CASSQGDRSGELFF
DNA: TGTGCCAGCAGCCAGGGGGACAGGTCCGGGGAGCTGTTTTTT

V: TRBV3-1/TRBV3-2
J: TRBJ2-7
D: -
size: -
CDR3: CASSRRREQYF
DNA: TGTGCCAGCAGCCGGAGACGCGAGCAGTACTTC

V: TRBV27
J: TRBJ1-4
D: -
size: -
CDR3: CASGLTVYEKLFF
DNA: TGTGCCAGCGGTCTCACAGTATATGAAAAACTGTTTTTT

V: TRBV28
J: TRBJ1-5
D: TRBD1
size: once
CDR3: CATSGQQGQPQHF
DNA: TGTGCCACTTCGGGACAGCAAGGACAGCCCCAGCATTTT

V: TRBV5-1
J: TRBJ1-2
D: TRBD1
size: -
CDR3: CASSAGQGYGYTF
DNA: TGCGCCAGCAGCGCCGGACAGGGGTATGGCTACACCTTC

V: TRBV4-2
J: TRBJ2-1
D: TRBD2
size: -
CDR3: CASSQGEWTSGRNEQFF
DNA: TGTGCCAGCAGCCAAGGCGAGTGGACTAGCGGGAGGAATGAGCAGTTCTTC

V: TRBV3-1/TRBV3-2
J: TRBJ1-4
D: TRBD1
size: -
CDR3: CASSQGGTGANEKLFF
DNA: TGTGCCAGCAGCCAAGGGGGGACAGGGGCTAATGAAAAACTGTTTTTT

V: TRBV28
J: TRBJ1-1
D: TRBD1
size: -
CDR3: CASSHRDRGPEAFF
DNA: TGTGCCAGCAGCCACCGGGACAGGGGGCCTGAAGCTTTCTTT

V: TRBV27
J: TRBJ2-7
D: -
size: few
CDR3: CASSSTYEQYF
DNA: TGTGCCAGCAGTTCAACCTACGAGCAGTACTTC

V: TRBV9
J: TRBJ2-3
D: -
size: -
CDR3: CASSGSGGPGKNTQYF
DNA: TGTGCCAGCAGCGGGAGCGGTGGGCCGGGAAAGAATACGCAGTATTTT

V: TRBV28
J: TRBJ1-5
D: -
size: few
CDR3: CASSSRTRRNQPQHF
DNA: TGTGCCAGCAGTTCCCGGACACGTCGCAATCAGCCCCAGCATTTT

V: TRBV6-5
J: TRBJ2-3
D: -
size: -
CDR3: CASRRTDTDTQYF
DNA: TGTGCCAGCAGGAGGACTGACACAGATACGCAGTATTTT

V: TRBV18
J: TRBJ2-3
D: TRBD1
size: -
CDR3: CASRGTEDTQYF
DNA: TGTGCCAGCCGAGGGACAGAAGATACGCAGTATTTT

V: TRBV6-6
J: TRBJ1-5
D: TRBD1
size: -
CDR3: CASSLDRGNQPQHF
DNA: TGTGCCAGCAGTTTGGACAGGGGCAATCAGCCCCAGCATTTT

V: TRBV19
J: TRBJ1-1
D: TRBD1
size: once
CDR3: CASRRDRGNTEAFF
DNA: TGTGCCAGTAGACGGGACAGGGGGAACACTGAAGCTTTCTTT

V: TRBV15
J: TRBJ2-1
D: TRBD1
size: -
CDR3: CATSGGQGFDYNEQFF
DNA: TGTGCCACCAGCGGGGGACAGGGGTTCGACTACAATGAGCAGTTCTTC

V: TRBV28
J: TRBJ2-3
D: -
size: -
CDR3: CASSLFGEQRYF
DNA: TGTGCCAGCAGTTTATTCGGGGAGCAGAGGTATTTT

V: TRBV5-6
J: TRBJ2-7
D: -
size: many
CDR3: CASSSSSYEQYF
DNA: TGTGCCAGCAGCTCGAGCTCCTACGAGCAGTACTTC

V: TRBV7-7
J: TRBJ2-1
D: -
size: once
CDR3: CASSSAPPASSYNEQFF
DNA: TGTGCTAGCAGCTCCGCGCCTCCTGCTAGCTCCTACAATGAGCAGTTCTTC

V: TRBV6-5
J: TRBJ1-1
D: -
size: -
CDR3: CAARVRSGNTEAFF
DNA: TGTGCCGCCAGGGTTCGGTCGGGGAACACTGAAGCTTTCTTT